The text below deals with one T cell receptor beta chain. Its specificity is unknown. Method: immunoSEQ multiplex PCR; TCRdb's copy keeps in-frame clones and lacks some. The data show about 41,000 clones, roughly nine tenths seen once. Trimming at V came to 3 bases and at J to 3 bases, leaving 5 bases not matched to a gene. The germline gives CDR1 SGHRS, CDR2 YFSETQ. The CDR3 runs 15 residues. This entry comes from a study of a mutant IDH1 vaccine in newly diagnosed glioma. As for the study in general: Prior therapy was radiotherapy, temozolomide, or both; most received both. The timing of visit V12 was week 35, and that of visit V13 was week 47.

Specified time point: week 35, safety follow-up. Each vaccine dose was 300 ug of mutant IDH1 20-mer peptide, with topical imiquimod. The donors had new WHO grade 3 or 4 astrocytomas; these were IDH1-mutant and ATRX-lost. This receptor was identified in a man aged 40-55 years with glioma. This chain connects TRBV5-1 to TRBJ2-5, with 10 bases matching TRBD2. This material consisted of PBMCs, taken from a glioma patient whose treatment included an IDH1 peptide vaccine. CDR3 sequence: CASSWGLAREETQYF. CDR3 sequence (DNA): TGCGCCAGCAGCTGGGGACTAGCGAGAGAAGAGACCCAGTACTTC.